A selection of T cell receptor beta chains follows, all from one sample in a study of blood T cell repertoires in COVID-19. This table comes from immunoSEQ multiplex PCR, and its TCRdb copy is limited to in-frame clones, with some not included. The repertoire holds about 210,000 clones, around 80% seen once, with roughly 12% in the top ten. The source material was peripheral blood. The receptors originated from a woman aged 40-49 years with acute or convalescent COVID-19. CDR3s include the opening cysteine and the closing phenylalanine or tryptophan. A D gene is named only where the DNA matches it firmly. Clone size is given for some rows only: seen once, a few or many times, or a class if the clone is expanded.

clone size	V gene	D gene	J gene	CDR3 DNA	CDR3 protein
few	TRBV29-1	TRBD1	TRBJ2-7	TGCAGCGCCCGGGACAGGGACTACGAGCAGTACTTC	CSARDRDYEQYF
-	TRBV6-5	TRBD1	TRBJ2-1	TGTGCCAGCAGTATAGTCCGGGACAGGGGAGACCAGTTCTTC	CASSIVRDRGDQFF
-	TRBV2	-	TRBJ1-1	TGTGCCAGCAGTCGGGAGGCTTTCTTT	CASSREAFF
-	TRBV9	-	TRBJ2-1	TGTGCCAGCAGCCCCGGGATTTACAATGAGCAGTTCTTC	CASSPGIYNEQFF
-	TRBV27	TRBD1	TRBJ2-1	TGTGCCAGCAGAGATTCGGACAGGTTCAATCGCGAGCAGTTCTTC	CASRDSDRFNREQFF
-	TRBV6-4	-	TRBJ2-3	TGTGCCAGCAGTGACAACAGGTTCACAGATACGCAGTATTTT	CASSDNRFTDTQYF
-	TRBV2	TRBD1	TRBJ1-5	TGTGCCAGCAGTGAAGCTGAGAGGCTCGATGTCTCCGGACAGGGATGGAGCAATCAGCCCCAGCATTTT	CASSEAERLDVSGQGWSNQPQHF
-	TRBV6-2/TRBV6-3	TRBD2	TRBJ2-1	TGTGCCAGCAGTTCCGCACTAGCGGACACCTACAATGAGCAGTTCTTC	CASSSALADTYNEQFF
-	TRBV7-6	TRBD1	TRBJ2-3	TGTGCCAGCAGCTTTGACAGGGATGATACAGATACGCAGTATTTT	CASSFDRDDTDTQYF
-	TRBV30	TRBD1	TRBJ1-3	TGTGCCTGGAATTCGGACAGGGTCGGAAACACCATATATTTT	CAWNSDRVGNTIYF
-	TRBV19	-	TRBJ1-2	TGTGCCAGTAGTAGCTGGCAGGGGGGCTACACCTTC	CASSSWQGGYTF
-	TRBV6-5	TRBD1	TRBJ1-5	TGTGCCAGCCAGGGACAGGGTAGCAATCAGCCCCAGCATTTT	CASQGQGSNQPQHF
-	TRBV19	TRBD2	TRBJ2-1	TGTGCCAGTAGTCAATGGACTAGCGGGGGGTCTTACAATGAGCAGTTCTTC	CASSQWTSGGSYNEQFF
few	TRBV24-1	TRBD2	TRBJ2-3	TGTGCCACCAGTGATTGGGGGGGTCCAGATACGCAGTATTTT	CATSDWGGPDTQYF
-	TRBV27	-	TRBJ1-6	TGTGCCAGCAGTTACTTTTCCTATAATTCACCCCTCCACTTT	CASSYFSYNSPLHF
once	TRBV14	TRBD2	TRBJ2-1	TGTGCCAGCAGCCCTGGACTAGCGCCCACTCCGATTTACAATGAGCAGTTCTTC	CASSPGLAPTPIYNEQFF
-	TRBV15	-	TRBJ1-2	TGTGCCACCAGCGCCCCTCTTGGCTTGGGACAAACAAGGCAGGGCTACACCTTC	CATSAPLGLGQTRQGYTF
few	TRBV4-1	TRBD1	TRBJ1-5	TGCGCCAGCAGAGGACAGGGCCCTAATCAGCCCCAGCATTTT	CASRGQGPNQPQHF
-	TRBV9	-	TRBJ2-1	TGTGCCAGCAACCTGGACAGCCCCTACAATGAGCAGTTCTTC	CASNLDSPYNEQFF
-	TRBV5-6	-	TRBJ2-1	TGTGCCAGCAGCTTGGTTGGGAGTTACAATGAGCAGTTCTTC	CASSLVGSYNEQFF
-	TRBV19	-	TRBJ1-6	TGTGCCAGTAAAGGGGCAACCACGCACTATAATTCACCCCTCCACTTT	CASKGATTHYNSPLHF
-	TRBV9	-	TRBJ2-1	TGTGCCAGCAGCGAACTATGGAGCTCCTACAATGAGCAGTTCTTC	CASSELWSSYNEQFF
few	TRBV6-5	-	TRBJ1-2	TGTGCCAGCTTCCAGGGGACGGCCTATGGCTACACCTTC	CASFQGTAYGYTF
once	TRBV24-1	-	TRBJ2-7	TGTGCCACCAGTGTGTTGACAGTAAACTCCTACGAGCAGTACTTC	CATSVLTVNSYEQYF
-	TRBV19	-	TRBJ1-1	TGTGCCAGTAGTCCCACCTGGGGCCTGAACACTGAAGCTTTCTTT	CASSPTWGLNTEAFF
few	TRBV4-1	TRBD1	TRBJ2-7	TGCGCCAGCAACCGACAGGGTGAAGGACACGAGCAGTACTTC	CASNRQGEGHEQYF
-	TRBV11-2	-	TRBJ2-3	TGTGCCAGCAGCCGAGACACAGATACGCAGTATTTT	CASSRDTDTQYF
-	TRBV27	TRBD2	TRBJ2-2	TGTGCCAGCAGTTTATCCGGACTAGCGACAAACACCGGGGAGCTGTTTTTT	CASSLSGLATNTGELFF
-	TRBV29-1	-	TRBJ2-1	TGCAGCGTTGGATCTGCGGGAGAGTGGGGGGGCGACTACAATGAGCAGTTCTTC	CSVGSAGEWGGDYNEQFF
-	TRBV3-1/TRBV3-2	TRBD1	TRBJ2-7	TGTGCCAGCAGCCAAGATCCCACAGGGGGTTACGAGCAGTACTTC	CASSQDPTGGYEQYF
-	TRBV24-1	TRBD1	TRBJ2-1	TGTGCCACCAGTGATTCAGGGGGTTTCTCCTACAATGAGCAGTTCTTC	CATSDSGGFSYNEQFF
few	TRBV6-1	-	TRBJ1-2	TGTGCCAGCAGTGAAGGGGCAGTCTATGGCTACACCTTC	CASSEGAVYGYTF
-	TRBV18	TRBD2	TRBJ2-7	TGTGCCAGCTCACCCGGGACTAGCGGGCGCTACGAGCAGTACTTC	CASSPGTSGRYEQYF
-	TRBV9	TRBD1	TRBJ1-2	TGTGCCAGCAGCGCCGGGACAGCTAACTATGGCTACACCTTC	CASSAGTANYGYTF
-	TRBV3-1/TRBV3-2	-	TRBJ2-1	TGTGCCAGCAGCCCAGGAGCCGACTCCCCGACGGGGTACAATGAGCAGTTCTTC	CASSPGADSPTGYNEQFF
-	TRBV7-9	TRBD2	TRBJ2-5	TGTGCCAGCAGCTTAGGGACTAGCGGTACGGAGACCCAGTACTTC	CASSLGTSGTETQYF
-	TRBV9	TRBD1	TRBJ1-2	TGTGCCAGCAGCGGTCGTAATAAGGACAGGGGGCTGCTTAATGGCTACACCTTC	CASSGRNKDRGLLNGYTF
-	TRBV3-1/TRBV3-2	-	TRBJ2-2	TGTGCCAGCAGCCAAGTGGCAGGGGATTACTGGGACACCGGGGAGCTGTTTTTT	CASSQVAGDYWDTGELFF
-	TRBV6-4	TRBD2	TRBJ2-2	TGTGCCAGCGGACTAGCGGGAGAGGACGGGGAGCTGTTTTTT	CASGLAGEDGELFF
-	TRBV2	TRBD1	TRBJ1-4	TGTGCCAGCAGCTCGGGACAGGGCCAAGGGGTGTTTTTT	CASSSGQGQGVFF
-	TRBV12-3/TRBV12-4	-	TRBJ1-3	TGTGCCAGCATGGAGTCCGTTCGAAACACCATATATTTT	CASMESVRNTIYF
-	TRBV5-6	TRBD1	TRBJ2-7	TGTGCCAGCAGCTTGGTTGACAGGGTGAGCTCCTACGAGCAGTACTTC	CASSLVDRVSSYEQYF
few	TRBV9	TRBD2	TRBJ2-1	TGTGCCAGCAGCGTTAATAGCGGGAAGGTCGGTGGTGAGCAGTTCTTC	CASSVNSGKVGGEQFF
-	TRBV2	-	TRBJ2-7	TGTGCCAGCAGCCTACAGGGATCCGAGCAGTACTTC	CASSLQGSEQYF
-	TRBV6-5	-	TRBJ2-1	TGTGCCAGCAGCGCTCTCCCGAGCTCCTACAATGAGCAGTTCTTC	CASSALPSSYNEQFF
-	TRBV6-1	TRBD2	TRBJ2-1	TGTGCCAGCAGTGAACTAGCGGGAGTGGCCAATGAGCAGTTCTTC	CASSELAGVANEQFF
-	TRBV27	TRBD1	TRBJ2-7	TGTGCCAGCAGAAGGGACAGGGGCTACGAGCAGTACTTC	CASRRDRGYEQYF
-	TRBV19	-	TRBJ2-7	TGTGCCAGTAGTATGGGGCAGGCTTACGAGCAGTACTTC	CASSMGQAYEQYF
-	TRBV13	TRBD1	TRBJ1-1	TGTGCCAGCAGCGTCGGACAGGGATACATGAACACTGAAGCTTTCTTT	CASSVGQGYMNTEAFF
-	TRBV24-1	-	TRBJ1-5	TGTGCCACCAGTGACCACGCGGCTCTGTGCTATCAGCCCCAGCATTTT	CATSDHAALCYQPQHF
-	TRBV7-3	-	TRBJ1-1	TGTGCCAGCAGCTCCCCCCCGCAAGAGGACACTGAAGCTTTCTTT	CASSSPPQEDTEAFF
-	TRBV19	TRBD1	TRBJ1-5	TGTGCCAGTAGTATTGGGGACAGGGACAATCAGCCCCAGCATTTT	CASSIGDRDNQPQHF
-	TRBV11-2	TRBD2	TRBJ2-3	TGTGCCAGCAGCTCCCAGGGTAGCGGGAGCTTCACAGATACGCAGTATTTT	CASSSQGSGSFTDTQYF
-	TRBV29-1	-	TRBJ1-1	TGCAGCGTGGGTCACAGGGCGAACACTGAAGCTTTCTTT	CSVGHRANTEAFF
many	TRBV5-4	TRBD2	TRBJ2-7	TGTGCCAGCAGCGAATCGGGAGGCTACGAGCAGTACTTC	CASSESGGYEQYF
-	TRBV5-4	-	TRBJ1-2	TGTGCCAGCAACAACAGGGTCAATTATGGCTACACCTTC	CASNNRVNYGYTF
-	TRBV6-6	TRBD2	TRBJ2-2	TGTGCCAGCGGCTCTTCCACTAGCGGGGGGGCCCCTTTGGGTACCGGGGAGCTGTTTTTT	CASGSSTSGGAPLGTGELFF
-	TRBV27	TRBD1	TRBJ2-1	TGTGCCAGCAGTAGTGGGACAGGGATAAACAATGAGCAGTTCTTC	CASSSGTGINNEQFF
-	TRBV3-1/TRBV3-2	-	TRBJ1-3	TGTGCCAGCAGCCAAGGTGAGGCGCTGAGCTCTGGAAACACCATATATTTT	CASSQGEALSSGNTIYF